The next 32 T cell receptor beta chains were all read from a single sample in a study of shared clonotypes between healthy human individuals. Produced via immunoSEQ multiplex PCR; TCRdb's table is partial and in-frame only. The sample has approximately 2,300,000 clones, 85% to 95% seen once. The sequenced material came from naive CD4+ T cells from PBMCs. Stated subset: CD45RA+ positively selected. These receptors came from a man between 18 and 29 years old in good health. Some clones in this sample may be carry-over from other donors' samples.

J is TRBJ2-5 and V is TRBV5-1; D possibly corresponds to TRBD1 (5 bases). CDR1 and CDR2 from the germline V gene are SGHRS and YFSETQ. The CDR3 length is 13 residues. V was trimmed by 4 bases and J by 4 bases, leaving 11 bases between them. The CDR3 reads CASSIRDSETQYF. The CDR3 DNA sequence: TGCGCCAGCAGCATCAGGGATTCAGAGACCCAGTACTTC. Together with reference TRBV5-1 and TRBJ2-5, the CDR3 gives the full variable domain: KAGVTQTPRYLIKTRGQQVTLSCSPISGHRSVSWYQQTPGQGLQFLFEYFSETQRNKGNFPGRFSGRQFSNSRSEMNVSTLELGDSALYLCASSIRDSETQYFGPGTRLLVL.

This clone was seen once. The rearrangement joins TRBV28 to TRBJ2-1, with TRBD2 matching 10 bases. The ends lost 6 bases at V and 4 bases at J; junction bases unmatched: 9. The CDR3 is 16 amino acids. The germline V gene has CDR1 MDHEN and CDR2 SYDVKM. The CDR3 region is CASRTKREGLYNEQFF. The CDR3 DNA follows: TGTGCCAGCAGGACAAAGCGGGAGGGTTTATACAATGAGCAGTTCTTC.

This chain connects TRBV4-1 to TRBJ2-7; D is undetermined. The germline V gene encodes CDR1 MGHRA and CDR2 YSYEKL. Trimming pared 8 bases from V and 6 bases from J, leaving 14 bases between. The CDR3 spans 12 residues. The chain's CDR3 is CASGTAWGEQYF. The CDR3 DNA is TGCGCCAGCGGAACCGCTTGGGGCGAGCAGTACTTC.

This rearrangement joins TRBV5-1 to TRBJ2-2, with TRBD1 identical over 9 bases. CDR3 length: 14 amino acids. Germline CDR1 SGHRS, CDR2 YFSETQ. The V segment lost 4 bases and the J segment 9 bases; nucleotides outside the gene matches: 7. For the CDR3, the DNA is TGCGCCAGCAGCCCCGGACAGGGGTCTAGGGAGCTGTTTTTT. Translating it yields CASSPGQGSRELFF.

The rearrangement joins TRBV30 to TRBJ1-6; a possible D gene is TRBD1 (5 bases). The CDR3 covers 12 residues. Germline V lookup: CDR1 GTSNPN, CDR2 SVGIG (reference sequence). V shed 7 bases and J shed 10 bases, with 14 bases lying between them. CDR3 DNA sequence: TGTGCCTTGCAGGTGGGGGGATCACCCCTCCACTTT. This translates into CALQVGGSPLHF.

V is TRBV7-2 and J is TRBJ2-1, with D uncertain. CDR1 and CDR2 (germline): SGHTA, FQGNSA. This CDR3 is 14 amino acids long. V gave up 1 base and J gave up 5 bases, with 9 bases separating them. In DNA, the CDR3 is TGTGCCAGCAGCTTAGAGCGTTTCAACAATGAGCAGTTCTTC. This sequence encodes CASSLERFNNEQFF.

The chain employs TRBV6-5 and TRBJ2-1; 13 positions agree with TRBD2. The CDR3 spans 16 residues. V was clipped by 2 bases and J by 6 bases; unmatched bases: 4. Germline lookup yields CDR1 MNHEY and CDR2 SVGAGI. CDR3 protein: CASSYALAGGPNEQFF. The CDR3 DNA reads TGTGCCAGCAGTTACGCACTAGCGGGAGGGCCCAATGAGCAGTTCTTC.

J is TRBJ2-4 and V is TRBV6-4; the match to TRBD2 covers 11 bases. J was trimmed by 2 bases and V by 4 bases; bases with no gene match: 10. Germline values: CDR1 MRHNA, CDR2 SNTAGT. The CDR3 is 18 amino acids. The DNA for the CDR3 is TGTGCCAGCAGTGGCCCGGGACTAGCGGTTGGGACCAAAAACATTCAGTACTTC. Its translation: CASSGPGLAVGTKNIQYF.

This sequence joins TRBV28 and TRBJ2-7; unclear D gene. V lost 1 base and J 2 bases, leaving 15 bases between the germline ends. This CDR3 is built from 16 residues. CDR1 is MDHEN and CDR2 is SYDVKM in the germline V gene. The CDR3 sequence is CASSLSVRVGTYEQYF. The CDR3 nucleotides are TGTGCCAGCAGTTTATCGGTAAGGGTGGGGACCTACGAGCAGTACTTC.

Of note for this clone: The same CDR3 also results from other DNA sequences found in this sample. The V call is TRBV6-5, the J call TRBJ2-7; no firm D call. CDR1 and CDR2 from the germline V gene are MNHEY and SVGAGI. V was cut by 2 bases and J by 7 bases, with 12 bases left in between. This CDR3 contains 13 residues. Written as DNA, the CDR3 is TGTGCCAGCAGTTACCTCAGCGTAGGGGAGCAGTACTTC. Protein product: CASSYLSVGEQYF.

In this sample, this clone turned up once. The chain uses TRBV4-3 and TRBJ1-4, with D possibly TRBD1 on 5 matching bases. The CDR3 is 15 amino acids. Germline CDR1 is LGHNA and CDR2 is YSLEER. Trimming pared 1 base from V and 4 bases from J, leaving 10 bases between. Here the CDR3 reads CASSQGGSGNEKLFF. CDR3 DNA sequence: TGCGCCAGCAGCCAAGGGGGGTCGGGTAATGAAAAACTGTTTTTT.

This clone was detected a few times. This chain links TRBV30 with TRBJ2-4; D remains ambiguous. CDR3 length: 12 amino acids. CDR1 and CDR2 (germline): GTSNPN, SVGIG (reference sequence). The germline V and J ends were trimmed by 2 bases and 15 bases, with 17 bases remaining between them. Here the CDR3 reads CAWSPSHIPPYF. As DNA, the CDR3 is TGTGCCTGGAGTCCATCACACATACCTCCGTACTTC.

This clone was observed a handful of times. This CDR3 is also generated by other DNA sequences in the sample. The V call is TRBV5-1, the J call TRBJ2-2, with 8 bases identical to TRBD1. The germline V gene has CDR1 SGHRS and CDR2 YFSETQ. V was pared by 3 bases and J by 1 base, with 8 bases of the junction left unmatched. The CDR3 is 17 residues long. CDR3 coding DNA: TGCGCCAGCAGCTCCACTCCCGGACAGGGGAACACCGGGGAGCTGTTTTTT. Translation gives CASSSTPGQGNTGELFF.

The chain has TRBV7-9 and TRBJ2-6; D gene unclear. The length of the CDR3 is 18 residues. Trimming took off 4 bases at V and 0 bases at J, with 16 bases between the two ends. Germline V gene sequence: CDR1 SEHNR, CDR2 FQNEAQ (reference sequence). CDR3 residues: CASSYTRRWISGANVLTF. The CDR3, as DNA: TGTGCCAGCAGCTATACCCGACGGTGGATCTCTGGGGCCAACGTCCTGACTTTC.

The chain carries TRBV28 and TRBJ2-7, with 10 bases aligning to TRBD1. The CDR3 spans 15 residues. Unmatched junction bases numbered 9, after V lost 3 bases and J lost 7 bases. The V gene's germline CDR1 is MDHEN and CDR2 SYDVKM. The CDR3 region is CASSLRGQGRQEQYF. The CDR3 bases are TGTGCCAGCAGTTTGCGGGGACAGGGGAGGCAAGAGCAGTACTTC.

The chain recombines TRBV27 with TRBJ1-2; 7 nucleotides match TRBD1. The CDR3 runs to 13 residues. Germline V gene lookup returns CDR1 MNHEY and CDR2 SMNVEV (reference sequence). The ends lost 11 bases at V and 3 bases at J; junction bases unmatched: 9. The CDR3 nucleotides read TGTGCCTCAAAACGCAGGGGGTACTATGGCTACACCTTC. It is translated as CASKRRGYYGYTF.

The gene calls are TRBV7-3 and TRBJ2-7, with TRBD2 matching 11 bases. The V gene end was trimmed by 1 base and the J gene end by 4 bases; junction bases not matched to a gene: 9. The CDR3 length is 17 residues. Germline V gives CDR1 SGHTA, CDR2 FQGTGA. CDR3 amino acids: CASSLRAISGRVYEQYF. For the CDR3, the DNA is TGTGCCAGCAGCTTAAGGGCGATTAGCGGGAGGGTGTACGAGCAGTACTTC.

This CDR3 reads CASSDRRGGSYNEQFF. Here the CDR3 DNA reads TGTGCCAGCAGCGATCGACGGGGCGGCTCCTACAATGAGCAGTTCTTC. The V and J genes are TRBV7-2 and TRBJ2-1; the D gene could be TRBD1 or TRBD2 (5 bases each). The CDR3 contains 16 residues. Germline loops: CDR1 SGHTA, CDR2 FQGNSA. V dropped 5 bases and J dropped 0 bases, with 14 bases sitting between them.

This chain connects TRBV6-5 to TRBJ2-7, with 8 bases aligning to TRBD1. CDR3 length equals 15 residues. In germline, CDR1 is MNHEY, CDR2 SVGAGI. With 2 bases clipped from V and 4 bases from J, the junction kept 7 bases outside the gene matches. CDR3 in amino acids: CASSYRAGGHYEQYF. The CDR3 nucleotides read TGTGCCAGCAGTTACAGGGCAGGGGGCCATTACGAGCAGTACTTC.

The chain combines TRBV30 with TRBJ1-2; 7 bases match TRBD1. Germline V gives CDR1 GTSNPN, CDR2 SVGIG (reference sequence). V was clipped by 3 bases and J by 5 bases; unmatched bases: 6. The CDR3 sequence is 13 residues long. DNA of the CDR3: TGTGCCTGGAGGGTTAGGGGGCCATATGGCTACACCTTC. This translates into CAWRVRGPYGYTF.

The chain joins TRBV5-5 to TRBJ2-7; no reliable D call. This CDR3 region has 14 residues. The germline V gene has CDR1 SGHKS and CDR2 YYEKEE (reference sequence). V lost 4 bases, J lost 2 bases, and 13 bases lay in between. For the CDR3, the DNA is TGTGCCAGCAGCCCTCTAGTGGTACCCTACGAGCAGTACTTC. Encoded protein: CASSPLVVPYEQYF.

Only a few counts were recorded for this clone. The chain is built from TRBV30 and TRBJ1-1, with D hard to call. V was cut by 5 bases and J by 1 base, with 11 bases left in between. This CDR3 region has 13 residues. Germline V gene sequence: CDR1 GTSNPN, CDR2 SVGIG (reference sequence). This chain's CDR3 is CAWESSPNTEAFF. The CDR3 DNA sequence: TGTGCCTGGGAGTCCTCCCCGAACACTGAAGCTTTCTTT.

This chain connects TRBV30 to TRBJ1-3; 8 bases line up with TRBD1. The J segment lost 9 bases and the V segment lost 3 bases, leaving 4 bases of the junction unmatched. From germline, CDR1 is GTSNPN and CDR2 SVGIG (reference sequence). The CDR3 consists of 12 residues. The CDR3 spells CAWSPQGGTIYF. The CDR3 DNA reads TGTGCCTGGAGCCCACAGGGGGGCACCATATATTTT.

The CDR3 DNA reads as TGTGCCAGCAGTACTCCGAGCTCTGGAAACACCATATATTTT. Its protein is CASSTPSSGNTIYF. The rearrangement links TRBV2 to TRBJ1-3; D uncertain. The CDR3 length is 14 residues. Trimming shortened V by 5 bases and J by 0 bases, and 8 bases separated the two germline ends. Germline V CDR1 and CDR2: SNHLY, FYNNEI.

With respect to this clone: Additional DNA sequences in this sample encode the identical CDR3. The chain combines TRBV5-1 with TRBJ2-2, with 11 bases matching TRBD2. The CDR3 totals 14 residues. The ends lost 3 bases at V and 6 bases at J; junction bases unmatched: 1. The germline V gene encodes CDR1 SGHRS and CDR2 YFSETQ. CDR3 sequence reads: CASSSLAGAGELFF. The CDR3 nucleotides are TGCGCCAGCAGCTCACTAGCGGGAGCCGGGGAGCTGTTTTTT.

The chain joins TRBV11-3 to TRBJ2-7; D possibly corresponds to TRBD1 (5 bases). This CDR3 has 12 amino acids. The germline V gene encodes CDR1 SGHNT and CDR2 YENEEA. V was cut by 5 bases and J by 5 bases, with 10 bases left in between. The CDR3 loop is CASSPGSDEQYF. As DNA, the CDR3 is TGTGCCAGCAGCCCAGGGTCCGACGAGCAGTACTTC.

This chain links TRBV5-6 with TRBJ2-5; 8 bases fit TRBD1. This CDR3 contains 15 residues. V shed 3 bases, J shed 0 bases, and the junction held 4 bases outside the gene matches. CDR1 SGHDT and CDR2 YYEEEE come from the germline V gene. CDR3 protein: CASSWGQANQETQYF. The CDR3 region has the DNA TGTGCCAGCAGCTGGGGACAGGCAAACCAAGAGACCCAGTACTTC.

This clone occurred once. The rearrangement joins TRBV19 to TRBJ2-4; TRBD1 agrees at 7 bases. Germline CDR1 LNHDA, CDR2 SQIVND (reference sequence). CDR3 length: 17 amino acids. Trimming at V came to 5 bases and at J to 0 bases, leaving 10 bases not matched to a gene. CDR3 in DNA: TGTGCCAGTAGTCCCCCTGGACAGGCGAGAGCCAAAAACATTCAGTACTTC. Amino acids: CASSPPGQARAKNIQYF.

The chain has TRBV29-1 and TRBJ2-3, with D unclear. V gave up 4 bases and J gave up 3 bases, with 11 bases separating them. CDR1 is SQVTM, CDR2 ANQGSEA, per germline. This CDR3 comprises 13 residues. This chain's CDR3 is CSVVSDGTDTQYF. DNA of the CDR3: TGCAGCGTTGTGTCTGACGGAACAGATACGCAGTATTTT.

The chain has TRBV11-1 and TRBJ2-5; 14 bases fit TRBD2. The germline V gene encodes CDR1 SGHAT and CDR2 FQDESV (reference sequence). Germline trimming cut 5 bases from V and 4 bases from J; bases unmatched to any gene: 6. The length of the CDR3 is 16 residues. The CDR3 bases are TGTGCCAGCAGCAAACCGGGACTAGCGGGAGCAGAGACCCAGTACTTC. This encodes CASSKPGLAGAETQYF.

The chain joins TRBV5-6 to TRBJ1-1; D is uncertain. Trimming removed 4 bases at V and 11 bases at J, with 12 bases between. Germline V lookup: CDR1 SGHDT, CDR2 YYEEEE. The CDR3 has 11 amino acids. In nucleotides, the CDR3 is TGTGCCAGCAGCCGAGGACCAGAGGCTTTCTTT. The encoded protein is CASSRGPEAFF.

The gene calls are TRBV5-4 and TRBJ2-5; the D gene is possibly TRBD2 (5 bases). Trimming took 0 bases from V and 4 from J, leaving 13 bases between them. Germline V gene data show CDR1 as SGHNT and CDR2 as YYREEE (reference sequence). The length of the CDR3 is 15 residues. CDR3 region: CASSLGRFGVETQYF. The CDR3 DNA sequence: TGTGCCAGCAGCTTGGGGAGGTTTGGGGTAGAGACCCAGTACTTC.